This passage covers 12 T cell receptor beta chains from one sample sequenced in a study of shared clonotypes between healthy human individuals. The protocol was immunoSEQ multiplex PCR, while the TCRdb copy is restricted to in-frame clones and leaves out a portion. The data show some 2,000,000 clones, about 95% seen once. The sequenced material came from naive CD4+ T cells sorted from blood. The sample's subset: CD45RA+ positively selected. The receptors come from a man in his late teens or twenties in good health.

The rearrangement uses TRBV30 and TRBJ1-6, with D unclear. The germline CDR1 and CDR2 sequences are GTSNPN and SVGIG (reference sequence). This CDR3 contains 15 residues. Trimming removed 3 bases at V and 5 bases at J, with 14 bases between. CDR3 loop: CAWSPGPFDNSPLHF. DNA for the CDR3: TGTGCCTGGAGCCCTGGGCCTTTCGATAATTCACCCCTCCACTTT.

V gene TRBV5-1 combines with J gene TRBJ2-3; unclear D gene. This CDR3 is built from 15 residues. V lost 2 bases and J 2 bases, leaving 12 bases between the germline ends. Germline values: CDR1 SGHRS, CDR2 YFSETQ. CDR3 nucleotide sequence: TGCGCCAGCAGCTTTATAGAGCCTCACACAGATACGCAGTATTTT. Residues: CASSFIEPHTDTQYF.

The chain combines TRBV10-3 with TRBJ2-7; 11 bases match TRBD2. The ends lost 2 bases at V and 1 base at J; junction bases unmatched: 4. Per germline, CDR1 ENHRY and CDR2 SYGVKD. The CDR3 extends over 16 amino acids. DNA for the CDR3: TGTGCCATCAGTGAGAAGACTAGCGGGAAATCCTACGAGCAGTACTTC. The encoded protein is CAISEKTSGKSYEQYF.

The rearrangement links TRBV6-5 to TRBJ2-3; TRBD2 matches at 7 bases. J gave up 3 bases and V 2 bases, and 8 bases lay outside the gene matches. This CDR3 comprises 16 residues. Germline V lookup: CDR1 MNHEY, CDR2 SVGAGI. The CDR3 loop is CASSYKAGSRTDTQYF. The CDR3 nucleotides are TGTGCCAGCAGTTACAAAGCGGGGTCGAGGACAGATACGCAGTATTTT.

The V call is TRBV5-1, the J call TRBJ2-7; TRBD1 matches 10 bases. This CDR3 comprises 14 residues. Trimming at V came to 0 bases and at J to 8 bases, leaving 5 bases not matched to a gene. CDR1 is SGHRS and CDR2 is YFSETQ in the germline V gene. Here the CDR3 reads CASSLGTGGSQQYF. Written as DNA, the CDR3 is TGCGCCAGCAGCTTGGGGACAGGGGGTTCGCAGCAGTACTTC.

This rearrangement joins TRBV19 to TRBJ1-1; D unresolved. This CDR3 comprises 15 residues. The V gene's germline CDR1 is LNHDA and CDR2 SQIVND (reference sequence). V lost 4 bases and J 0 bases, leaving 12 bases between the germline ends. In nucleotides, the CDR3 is TGTGCCAGTAGTAACCAGCGGAGGGTGAACACTGAAGCTTTCTTT. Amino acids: CASSNQRRVNTEAFF.

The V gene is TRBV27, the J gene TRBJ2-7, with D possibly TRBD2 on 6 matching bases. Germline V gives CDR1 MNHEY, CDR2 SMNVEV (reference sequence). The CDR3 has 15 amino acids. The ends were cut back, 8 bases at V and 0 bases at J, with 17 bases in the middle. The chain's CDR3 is CASRAGPFSSYEQYF. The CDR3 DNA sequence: TGTGCCAGCCGAGCGGGCCCTTTCTCCTCCTACGAGCAGTACTTC.

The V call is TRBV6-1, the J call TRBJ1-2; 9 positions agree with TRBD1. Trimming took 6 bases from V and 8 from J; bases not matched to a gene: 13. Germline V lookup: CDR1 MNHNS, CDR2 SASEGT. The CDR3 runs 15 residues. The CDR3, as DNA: TGTGCCAGCAGCCAAAGGGGTACAGGGGGCCGAGGCTACACCTTC. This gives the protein CASSQRGTGGRGYTF.

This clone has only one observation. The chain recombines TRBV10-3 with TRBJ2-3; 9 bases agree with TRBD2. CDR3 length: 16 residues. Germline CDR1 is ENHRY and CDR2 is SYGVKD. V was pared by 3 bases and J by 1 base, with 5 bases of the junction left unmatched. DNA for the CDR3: TGTGCCATCAGTGAATTAGCGGGGGCCGGCACAGATACGCAGTATTTT. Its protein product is CAISELAGAGTDTQYF.

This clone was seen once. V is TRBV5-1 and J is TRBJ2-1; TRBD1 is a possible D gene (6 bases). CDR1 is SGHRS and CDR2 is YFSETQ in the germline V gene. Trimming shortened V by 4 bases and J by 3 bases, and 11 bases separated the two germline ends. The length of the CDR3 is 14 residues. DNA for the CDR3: TGCGCCAGCAGCCTGGACAGAAACTACAATGAGCAGTTCTTC. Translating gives CASSLDRNYNEQFF.

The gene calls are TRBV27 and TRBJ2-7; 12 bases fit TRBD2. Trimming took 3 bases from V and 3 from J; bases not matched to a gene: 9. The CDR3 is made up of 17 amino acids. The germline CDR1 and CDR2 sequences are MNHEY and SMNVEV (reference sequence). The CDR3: CASSFGILAGGFYEQYF. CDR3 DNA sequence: TGTGCCAGCAGTTTCGGGATCCTAGCGGGAGGGTTCTACGAGCAGTACTTC.

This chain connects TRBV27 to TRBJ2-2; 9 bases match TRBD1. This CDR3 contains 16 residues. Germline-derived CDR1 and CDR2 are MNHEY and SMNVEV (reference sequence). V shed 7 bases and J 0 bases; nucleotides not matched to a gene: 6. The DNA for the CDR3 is TGTGCCAGCAACAGGGGGCTCGGTCCGAACACCGGGGAGCTGTTTTTT. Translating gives CASNRGLGPNTGELFF.